This passage covers 21 T cell receptor beta chains from one sample sequenced in a study of tumor-infiltrating lymphocytes in primary liver carcinoma (dated by TCRdb to 2016 to 2017). TRIzol reagent was used to extract blood RNA from unsorted whole blood, while the DNeasy Blood & Tissue kit provided the germline DNA. Sequencing used an Illumina HiSeq 2500. Using a constant-region primer and ProtoScript II reverse transcriptase, TCRbeta-specific cDNA was reverse-transcribed from about 460 ng total RNA. Construction of the TCRbeta libraries relied on three nested rounds of multiplex PCR, following a slightly modified ARM-PCR procedure. Multiplex TRBV1-TRBV30 forward primers and a Cbeta reverse primer were used in the first two PCR rounds, each of which was run for 10 to 11 cycles. The raw public data were reprocessed by TCRdb itself: fastp quality trimming at Q25, MiXCR clonotype calling, in-frame beta chains only. Merged by CDR3 protein, the rows form single entries marked with the most common genes and DNA. The sample yields about 320,000 distinct CDR3 sequences; around three fifths were counted once. Over 15% of the sample is held by the ten biggest clonotypes.

Sequencing was performed on peripheral blood. The origin of the receptors is a woman aged 25 to 39 with primary liver carcinoma and hepatitis B virus infection.

Comments on this clonotype: Mismatch with germline at one junction end may stem from a read error. J is TRBJ2-2 and V is TRBV6-1; the D gene could be TRBD1 or TRBD2 (5 bases each). CDR1 is MNHNS, CDR2 SASEGT, per germline. This CDR3 contains 14 residues. CDR3 sequence: CASKGPTTAGEPFF. CDR3 bases: TGTGCCAGCAAGGGGCCCACAACGGCCGGGGAGCCGTTTTTT.

Concerning this clonotype: A much larger clonotype is one base distant, so this may be a read error. Written as DNA, the CDR3 is TGTTCCAGCAGTTACAGGCGGAATCAGCCCCAGCATTTT. This sequence encodes CSSSYRRNQPQHF. This chain uses TRBV6-5 with TRBJ1-5; possibly TRBD1 for D (5 bases). The CDR3 runs to 13 residues. Germline CDR1 is MNHEY and CDR2 is SVGAGI.

Comment on this clonotype: One end of the junction varies from germline; a read error may be responsible. This rearrangement joins TRBV11-2 to TRBJ1-2; D gene ambiguous. The CDR3 consists of 13 residues. Germline V gene sequence: CDR1 SGHAT, CDR2 FQNNGV. The CDR3 DNA reads TGTGCCAGCAGCTTATCCACTGAGTATGGCTACATCTTC. Protein: CASSLSTEYGYIF.

This chain uses TRBV24-1 with TRBJ2-1; possible D gene TRBD2, 5 bases. Germline V gene data show CDR1 as KGHDR and CDR2 as SFDVKD. The CDR3 extends over 17 amino acids. V shed 4 bases and J shed 7 bases, with 22 bases lying between them. CDR3 in amino acids: CATSEAGVTGISNEQFF. In nucleotides, the CDR3 is TGTGCCACCAGTGAGGCTGGGGTGACCGGGATATCAAATGAGCAGTTCTTC.

Turning to this clonotype: Compared with germline, one end of the junction differs, possibly owing to a read error. This chain links TRBV11-3 with TRBJ2-3; a weak D match, TRBD1 (6 bases). CDR1 is SGHNT, CDR2 YENEEA, per germline. The CDR3 is 16 residues long. In nucleotides, the CDR3 is TGTGCCGGCAGCGCTCGGACCCAACAGGGTGGAGATACGCAGTATTTT. Its translation is CAGSARTQQGGDTQYF.

As to this clonotype: Given a much more abundant clone one base away, this may be a read error. This chain links TRBV12-3 or TRBV12-4 with TRBJ1-3; TRBD1 aligns across 8 bases. The CDR3 is 15 amino acids. CDR3 DNA: TGTGCCAGCAGGACGGACAGGGCCTCTGGAAACATCATATATTTT. It specifies CASRTDRASGNIIYF.

Ten or more counts support this clonotype. This rearrangement joins TRBV6-1 to TRBJ2-3, with 7 nucleotides matching TRBD2. Per the germline V gene, CDR1 is MNHNS and CDR2 is SASEGT. Losses at the gene ends were 1 base for V and 2 bases for J; bases not matched to a gene: 3. The CDR3 extends over 15 amino acids. CDR3 in amino acids: CASSEVAGDTDTQYF. The CDR3 region has the DNA TGTGCCAGCAGTGAAGTGGCGGGAGACACAGATACGCAGTATTTT.

By sample fraction, this clonotype is medium-sized. V and J are TRBV6-2 or TRBV6-3 and TRBJ2-2; D remains ambiguous. The CDR3 is 13 amino acids. Per the germline V gene, CDR1 is MNHEY and CDR2 is SVGEGT. V dropped 10 bases and J dropped 3 bases, with 12 bases sitting between them. CDR3 bases: TGTGCCACCTCTGGTTCAGACACCGGGGAGCTGTTTTTT. It encodes CATSGSDTGELFF.

With respect to this clonotype: The junction and the germline gene differ at one end; a read error may be behind it. The rearrangement joins TRBV12-3 or TRBV12-4 to TRBJ1-1, with 9 bases lining up with TRBD1. The CDR3 runs to 15 residues. CDR3: CASREYRDRDTETFF. The DNA of the CDR3 is TGTGCCAGCAGAGAGTACCGGGACAGGGACACTGAAACTTTCTTT.

This clonotype was seen only once. With a much larger clone just one base away, this may be a read error. This chain uses TRBV6-5 with TRBJ2-7, with D maybe TRBD2 (6 bases). Trimming cost V 6 bases and J 6 bases, with 21 bases left between them. The CDR3 is 15 amino acids. Germline V CDR1 and CDR2: MNHEY, SVGAGI. The CDR3 is CASSTSFSAPCEQYF. The CDR3, as DNA: TGTGCCAGCAGCACTAGCTTTAGCGCACCCTGCGAGCAGTACTTC.

This chain connects TRBV12-5 to TRBJ2-1; 9 nucleotides agree with TRBD1. This CDR3 region has 15 residues. The germline CDR1 and CDR2 sequences are LGHNT and FRNRAP. Losses at the gene ends were 7 bases for V and 5 bases for J; bases not matched to a gene: 9. The CDR3 spells CASVAGTGRNNEQFF. In DNA, the CDR3 is TGTGCTAGTGTCGCCGGGACAGGGCGAAACAATGAGCAGTTCTTC.

A word on this clonotype: A read error may explain this, as a much larger clone is one base away. The CDR3 carries no conserved terminal phenylalanine or tryptophan, so it likely arises from a read error. J is TRBJ2-4 and V is TRBV12-3 or TRBV12-4; TRBD2 might be the D (5 bases). There are 15 residues in the CDR3. V shed 4 bases and J shed 6 bases, with 16 bases lying between them. The CDR3 DNA is TGTGCCAGCAGTTCTGGAGTCGCTAGCCGAAACATTCAGTACCTC. This translates into CASSSGVASRNIQYL.

The chain recombines TRBV6-2 or TRBV6-3 with TRBJ2-1; D may be TRBD2 (5 bases). Germline V gene data show CDR1 as MNHEY and CDR2 as SVGEGT. The CDR3 runs 14 residues. Between the trimmed V and J ends, which lost 5 bases and 1 base, there was a span of 9 bases. CDR3 bases: TGTGCCAGCAGTCGGACTTCTTCCTACAATGAGCAGTTCTTC. Translation gives CASSRTSSYNEQFF.

The V and J genes are TRBV11-2 and TRBJ2-7; 11 bases agree with TRBD2. The CDR3 length is 16 residues. The V segment lost 7 bases and the J segment 5 bases; nucleotides outside the gene matches: 13. The germline V gene has CDR1 SGHAT and CDR2 FQNNGV. The DNA for the CDR3 is TGTGCCAGCACCGCCTTGGACACTAGCGGGAGCCACGAGCAGTACTTC. Protein sequence: CASTALDTSGSHEQYF.

This clonotype occurred many times. The V gene is TRBV5-1, the J gene TRBJ1-1; no clear D gene. CDR1 is SGHRS, CDR2 YFSETQ, per germline. The CDR3 covers 13 residues. Trimming took off 0 bases at V and 6 bases at J, with 9 bases between the two ends. The CDR3 is CASSLGPNAEAFF. CDR3 coding DNA: TGCGCCAGCAGCTTGGGTCCTAACGCTGAAGCTTTCTTT.

About this clonotype itself: This may be a read error, as it is one base from a much larger clone. The rearrangement links TRBV6-1 to TRBJ2-1; tentative D call: TRBD2 (5 bases). Germline values: CDR1 MNHNS, CDR2 SASEGT. The CDR3 runs to 12 residues. The chain's CDR3 is CPSSGLAFEQFF. The CDR3 bases are TGTCCCAGCAGTGGACTTGCATTTGAGCAGTTCTTC.

The chain links TRBV12-3 or TRBV12-4 to TRBJ2-7; 11 positions match TRBD2. The ends lost 3 bases at V and 2 bases at J; junction bases unmatched: 9. This CDR3 has 17 amino acids. CDR3: CASSFASGTSGPYEQYF. CDR3 DNA: TGTGCCAGCAGTTTCGCTTCCGGGACTAGCGGCCCCTACGAGCAGTACTTC.

The chain joins TRBV25-1 to TRBJ2-5; 9 bases map to TRBD1. Germline CDR1 MGHDK, CDR2 SYGVNS. The CDR3 is 15 amino acids. The J segment lost 5 bases and the V segment lost 4 bases, leaving 8 bases of the junction unmatched. As DNA, the CDR3 is TGTGCCAGCAGTGGCCGGGACAGGGATAAGGAGACCCAGTACTTC. Translating it yields CASSGRDRDKETQYF.

The chain has TRBV6-5 and TRBJ1-2; D not resolved. From germline, CDR1 is MNHEY and CDR2 SVGAGI. V was pared by 5 bases and J by 4 bases, with 14 bases between. The CDR3 spans 14 residues. The CDR3 sequence: CASSSTTVSYGYTF. DNA of the CDR3: TGTGCCAGCAGTAGCACCACAGTTTCCTATGGCTACACCTTC.

V gene TRBV29-1 combines with J gene TRBJ2-5; unclear D gene. The CDR3 runs to 13 residues. Deletions cut 4 bases from V and 2 bases from J, with 11 bases between. Germline CDR1 is SQVTM and CDR2 is ANQGSEA. The CDR3 nucleotides are TGCAGCGTTGTGTTCAGGAATCAAGAGACCCAGTACTTC. Its protein is CSVVFRNQETQYF. Using reference TRBV29-1 and TRBJ2-5 for the parts outside the CDR3, the full variable domain is SAVISQKPSRDICQRGTSLTIQCQVDSQVTMMFWYRQQPGQSLTLIATANQGSEATYESGFVIDKFPISRPNLTFSTLTVSNMSPEDSSIYLCSVVFRNQETQYFGPGTRLLVL.

For this clonotype: A junction boundary mismatches the germline segment, possibly from a read error. V gene TRBV11-2 combines with J gene TRBJ1-5; unclear D gene. CDR1 is SGHAT, CDR2 FQNNGV, per germline. This CDR3 contains 15 residues. The CDR3 is CAGSLGNYSNQPQHF. The CDR3 DNA sequence: TGTGCCGGCAGCTTGGGGAATTACAGCAATCAGCCCCAGCATTTT.